The source of this TCR beta chain is a study of response to subunit inactivated influenza vaccine. The study, taken as a whole, reports: New T cells are recruited in small numbers by each seasonal influenza vaccination, according to the authors' suggestion.

This CDR3 contains 15 residues. Germline V gene lookup returns CDR1 SGHDT and CDR2 YYEEEE. V trimming: 1 base; J trimming: 3 bases; junction bases outside the gene matches: 6. A single record per CDR3 protein comes from TCRdb applying MiXCR to the RT-PCR reads. The table lists 290,000 or so distinct CDR3 sequences, about 20% of them singletons, with about 9.3% in the top ten. This clonotype was counted a few times. Its antigen remains unidentified. The specimen comprised PBMCs from blood, sampled about 19 months after vaccination. The V call is TRBV5-6, the J call TRBJ2-7; 8 bases align to TRBD1. This receptor was obtained from a man between 50 and 75 years old who received an inactivated influenza vaccine. CDR3 sequence: CASSLSGQGVYEQYF. The CDR3 nucleotides are TGTGCCAGCAGCTTGAGCGGACAGGGAGTCTACGAGCAGTACTTC.